This T cell receptor (beta chain) derives from a study of cytomegalovirus exposure and HLA in healthy donors. Vbeta (60) and Jbeta (13) primers were used in the PCR. The repertoire was sequenced with immunoSEQ multiplex PCR; TCRdb's copy has only in-frame clones and lacks some. Its clone listing holds fewer than 150,000 clones. CDR1 is LNHDA and CDR2 is SQIVND in the germline V gene (reference sequence). Trimming removed 3 bases from V and 1 base from J, with 6 bases in between. The CDR3 runs 13 residues. The clonotype comes from a woman aged 60 to 75 in good health and CMV-seronegative. The sequenced material came from PBMCs. The chain is built from TRBV19 and TRBJ1-1; tentatively, D is TRBD1 (5 bases). CDR3 DNA: TGTGCCAGTAGTATTGGACAGAACACTGAAGCTTTCTTT. Protein: CASSIGQNTEAFF.